These 15 T cell receptor beta chains share one sample of origin, sequenced in a study of OX40 agonist ivuxolimab in advanced cancers. The protocol was immunoSEQ multiplex PCR, while the TCRdb copy is restricted to in-frame clones and leaves out a portion. This sample carries 80,000 to 100,000 clones, roughly nine tenths of them seen once, and the ten largest clones take roughly 0.52%. The input for sequencing was CD4+ or CD8+ T cells sorted from blood, taken in a trial of the OX40 agonist ivuxolimab. These receptors originate from an adult with an advanced solid tumor such as melanoma, head and neck, liver or kidney cancer.

V gene TRBV5-6 combines with J gene TRBJ2-7; D might be TRBD1 (6 bases). V was trimmed by 1 base and J by 11 bases, leaving 22 bases between them. The CDR3 length is 15 residues. Per germline, CDR1 SGHDT and CDR2 YYEEEE. DNA for the CDR3: TGTGCCAGCAGCTTGCCCGGGGCGCAGGGGATAACAGAGTACTTC. This encodes CASSLPGAQGITEYF.

The chain recombines TRBV6-6 with TRBJ1-4; D gene uncertain. CDR1 MNHNY and CDR2 SVGAGI come from the germline V gene (reference sequence). The CDR3 sequence is 12 residues long. The V gene lost 1 base and the J gene lost 8 bases, with 5 bases spanning the gap. Here the CDR3 DNA reads TGTGCCAGCAGTTACTTCCAGGAAAAACTGTTTTTT. Translated, it gives CASSYFQEKLFF.

The chain carries TRBV2 and TRBJ2-2; no definite D call. The CDR3 consists of 16 residues. Trimming removed 5 bases from V and 4 bases from J, with 17 bases in between. Germline CDR1 and CDR2: SNHLY and FYNNEI. Here the CDR3 reads CASSTNRPASTGELFF. In DNA, the CDR3 is TGTGCCAGCAGTACTAATAGACCGGCCAGCACCGGGGAGCTGTTTTTT.

V and J are TRBV7-6 and TRBJ1-2; D may be TRBD1 (5 bases). The CDR3 has 14 residues. V lost 2 bases and J lost 8, with 15 bases in between. CDR1 is SGHVS and CDR2 is FNYEAQ in the germline V gene. This CDR3 reads CASSLYRQKDGYTF. The CDR3 bases are TGTGCCAGCAGCTTATACCGACAGAAGGACGGCTACACCTTC.

This clone was detected only a few times. The V call is TRBV9, the J call TRBJ2-2, with D unresolved. This CDR3 has 13 residues. Germline V CDR1 and CDR2: SGDLS, YYNGEE. V gave up 4 bases and J gave up 6 bases, with 10 bases separating them. For the CDR3, the DNA is TGTGCCAGCAGCTCACGTTACCCCGGGGAGCTGTTTTTT. It encodes CASSSRYPGELFF. The complete variable domain, with remaining parts taken from reference TRBV9 and TRBJ2-2, reads DSGVTQTPKHLITATGQRVTLRCSPRSGDLSVYWYQQSLDQGLQFLIQYYNGEERAKGNILERFSAQQFPDLHSELNLSSLELGDSALYFCASSSRYPGELFFGEGSRLTVL.

This clone was counted once. The chain joins TRBV6-5 to TRBJ1-4; D is possibly TRBD1 (5 bases). CDR1 is MNHEY, CDR2 SVGAGI, per germline. Trimming left V 4 bases short and J 0 bases short, with 12 bases between. This CDR3 comprises 16 residues. The CDR3, as DNA: TGTGCCAGCAGTTCGACCCGACAGACAACTAATGAAAAACTGTTTTTT. This codes for CASSSTRQTTNEKLFF.

The genes are TRBV7-9 and TRBJ1-3; D remains unclear. CDR1 is SEHNR, CDR2 FQNEAQ, per germline (reference sequence). The V gene lost 5 bases and the J gene lost 4 bases, with 15 bases spanning the gap. The CDR3 is 15 amino acids. CDR3 residues: CASSPIESPGNTIYF. The DNA for the CDR3 is TGTGCCAGCAGCCCGATAGAATCACCAGGAAACACCATATATTTT.

V gene TRBV7-3 combines with J gene TRBJ2-1; 7 bases match TRBD2. The CDR3 totals 17 residues. The junction had 8 bases not matched to a gene; V was cut back by 2 bases and J by 1 base. CDR1 is SGHTA and CDR2 is FQGTGA in the germline V gene. The CDR3 bases are TGTGCCAGCAGCTTAGACTGGGGCGGGGGTTCCTACAATGAGCAGTTCTTC. This translates into CASSLDWGGGSYNEQFF.

The chain is built from TRBV19 and TRBJ1-2, with D tentatively TRBD1 (6 bases). V was clipped by 5 bases and J by 2 bases, with 15 bases between them. CDR1 is LNHDA and CDR2 is SQIVND in the germline V gene (reference sequence). The length of the CDR3 is 15 residues. The chain's CDR3 is CASSFHREPNYGYTF. CDR3 in DNA: TGTGCCAGTAGTTTCCACAGGGAGCCCAACTATGGCTACACCTTC. Full variable domain (outside the CDR3, taken from reference TRBV19 and TRBJ1-2): DGGITQSPKYLFRKEGQNVTLSCEQNLNHDAMYWYRQDPGQGLRLIYYSQIVNDFQKGDIAEGYSVSREKKESFPLTVTSAQKNPTAFYLCASSFHREPNYGYTFGSGTRLTVV.

The chain links TRBV5-6 to TRBJ1-2, with D maybe TRBD1 (5 bases). From germline, CDR1 is SGHDT and CDR2 YYEEEE. V was pared by 5 bases and J by 8 bases, with 25 bases between. CDR3 length: 16 residues. The chain's CDR3 is CASSPPTGTTTRGYTF. In nucleotides, the CDR3 is TGTGCCAGCAGTCCCCCGACCGGGACGACTACCCGCGGCTACACCTTC.

The CDR3 sequence is CASSRRQGKGEQYF. The DNA for the CDR3 is TGTGCCAGCAGCCGCCGACAGGGGAAGGGCGAGCAGTACTTC. V and J are TRBV7-9 and TRBJ2-7; the match to TRBD1 covers 8 bases. CDR1 is SEHNR, CDR2 FQNEAQ, per germline (reference sequence). After removal of 5 bases from V and 6 bases from J, the junction contained 9 bases not matched to a gene. The CDR3 length is 14 residues.

J is TRBJ1-2 and V is TRBV11-2; 11 bases map to TRBD1. The V gene's germline CDR1 is SGHAT and CDR2 FQNNGV. The CDR3 is 15 amino acids. Germline trimming cut 1 base from V and 10 bases from J; bases unmatched to any gene: 8. This chain's CDR3 is CASSLVGGTGGPYTF. The CDR3 nucleotides read TGTGCCAGCAGCTTAGTTGGGGGGACAGGGGGACCCTACACCTTC.

This clone was seen once. Other DNA variants within this sample encode the same CDR3. The rearrangement joins TRBV27 to TRBJ2-1, with TRBD2 identical over 7 bases. Germline V CDR1 and CDR2: MNHEY, SMNVEV (reference sequence). V was pared by 5 bases and J by 0 bases, with 13 bases of the junction left unmatched. This CDR3 comprises 18 residues. CDR3: CASSSELGGTSSYNEQFF. CDR3 bases: TGTGCCAGCAGTAGTGAGCTGGGGGGGACGAGCTCCTACAATGAGCAGTTCTTC.

The chain combines TRBV5-1 with TRBJ1-4, with 7 bases matching TRBD1. J was trimmed by 3 bases and V by 0 bases; bases with no gene match: 5. The germline V gene encodes CDR1 SGHRS and CDR2 YFSETQ. The CDR3 consists of 16 residues. As DNA, the CDR3 is TGCGCCAGCAGCTTGGTCCCGGGACAGCCTAATGAAAAACTGTTTTTT. Its translation: CASSLVPGQPNEKLFF.

The chain carries TRBV7-2 and TRBJ2-7; 8 positions match TRBD2. The CDR3 is made up of 15 amino acids. Germline CDR1 SGHTA, CDR2 FQGNSA. With 5 bases clipped from V and 2 bases from J, the junction kept 8 bases outside the gene matches. DNA of the CDR3: TGTGCCAGCAGCCCCCAGGTTAGCGGGGCCTACGAGCAGTACTTC. The encoded protein is CASSPQVSGAYEQYF.